The clone carrying this TCR beta chain was seen a handful of times. Its antigen is not identified. One entry per CDR3 protein results from TCRdb running MiXCR on the 5' RACE reads. Here the sample spans about 450,000 distinct CDR3 sequences, roughly a quarter being singletons. This record belongs to a study of CD8 T cells in ankylosing spondylitis. Study observations and caveats: Blood from ankylosing spondylitis patients appeared to carry a characteristic roughly eight-variant TCR beta motif.

Sequenced sample: blood, either unsorted or a sorted T cell fraction (not recorded which). The clonotype comes from a male donor with ankylosing spondylitis.

The CDR3 reads CASRSGIREDTQYF. The CDR3 nucleotides are TGTGCCAGCAGGTCCGGGATCCGGGAAGATACGCAGTATTTT. V is TRBV12-3 or TRBV12-4 and J is TRBJ2-3; possibly TRBD2 for D (5 bases). The CDR3 loop spans 14 amino acids. V was shortened by 6 bases and J by 5 bases, with 15 bases between the two germline ends.